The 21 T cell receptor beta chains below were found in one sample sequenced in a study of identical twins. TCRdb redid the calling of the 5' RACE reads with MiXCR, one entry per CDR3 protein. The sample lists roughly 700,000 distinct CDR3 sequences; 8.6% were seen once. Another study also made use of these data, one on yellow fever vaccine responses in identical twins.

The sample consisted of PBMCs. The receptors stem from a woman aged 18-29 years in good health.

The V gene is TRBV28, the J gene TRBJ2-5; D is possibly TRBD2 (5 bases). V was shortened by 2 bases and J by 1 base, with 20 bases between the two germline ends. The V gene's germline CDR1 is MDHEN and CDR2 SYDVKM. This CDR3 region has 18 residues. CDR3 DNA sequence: TGTGCCAGCAGTTTAGGTATCAAGGCGGGCTCCTCCCAAGAGACCCAGTACTTC. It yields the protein CASSLGIKAGSSQETQYF.

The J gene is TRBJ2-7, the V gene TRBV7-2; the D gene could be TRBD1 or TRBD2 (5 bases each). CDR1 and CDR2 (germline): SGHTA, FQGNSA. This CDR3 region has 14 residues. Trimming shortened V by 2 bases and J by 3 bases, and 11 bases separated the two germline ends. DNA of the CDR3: TGTGCCAGCAGCTTAAGGGACGGAAACTACGAGCAGTACTTC. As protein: CASSLRDGNYEQYF.

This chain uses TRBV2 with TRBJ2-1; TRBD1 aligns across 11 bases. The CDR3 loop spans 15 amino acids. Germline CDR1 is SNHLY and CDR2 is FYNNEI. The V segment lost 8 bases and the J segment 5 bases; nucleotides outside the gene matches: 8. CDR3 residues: CASQGGQGGHNEQFF. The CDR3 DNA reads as TGTGCCAGCCAGGGGGGACAGGGGGGTCACAATGAGCAGTTCTTC.

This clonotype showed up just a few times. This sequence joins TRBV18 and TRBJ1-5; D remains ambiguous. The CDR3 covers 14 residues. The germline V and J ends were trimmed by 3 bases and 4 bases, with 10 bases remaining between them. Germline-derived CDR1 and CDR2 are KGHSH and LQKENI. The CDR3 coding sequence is TGTGCCAGCTCACCGTGGCAGAATAATCAGCCCCAGCATTTT. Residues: CASSPWQNNQPQHF.

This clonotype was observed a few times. For the CDR3, the DNA is TGTGCCAGCAGTCGTGGCAGGGGACGGAGTCTCGAGCAGTACTTC. Protein sequence: CASSRGRGRSLEQYF. The genes are TRBV2 and TRBJ2-7, with D possibly being TRBD1 (6 bases). CDR1 SNHLY and CDR2 FYNNEI come from the germline V gene. There are 15 residues in the CDR3. Trimming cost V 5 bases and J 6 bases, with 20 bases left between them.

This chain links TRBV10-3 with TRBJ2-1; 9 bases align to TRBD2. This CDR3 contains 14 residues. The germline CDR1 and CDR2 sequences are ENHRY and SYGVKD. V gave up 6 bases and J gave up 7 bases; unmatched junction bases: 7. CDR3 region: CAIRNSGSGNEQFF. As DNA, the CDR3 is TGTGCCATCAGGAATAGCGGGAGTGGAAATGAGCAGTTCTTC.

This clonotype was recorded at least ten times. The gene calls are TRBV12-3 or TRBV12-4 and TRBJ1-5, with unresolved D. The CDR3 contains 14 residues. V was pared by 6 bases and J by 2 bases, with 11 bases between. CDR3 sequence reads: CASRGLSGNQPQHF. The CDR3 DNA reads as TGTGCCAGCAGGGGATTAAGTGGCAATCAGCCCCAGCATTTT.

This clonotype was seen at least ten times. CDR3 sequence: CASSQDWTSGYNEQFF. The DNA of the CDR3 is TGCGCCAGCAGCCAAGATTGGACTAGCGGCTACAATGAGCAGTTCTTC. The chain combines TRBV4-3 with TRBJ2-1; the match to TRBD2 covers 10 bases. V lost 0 bases and J lost 3; bases outside the gene matches: 2. Germline values: CDR1 LGHNA, CDR2 YSLEER. CDR3 length equals 16 residues.

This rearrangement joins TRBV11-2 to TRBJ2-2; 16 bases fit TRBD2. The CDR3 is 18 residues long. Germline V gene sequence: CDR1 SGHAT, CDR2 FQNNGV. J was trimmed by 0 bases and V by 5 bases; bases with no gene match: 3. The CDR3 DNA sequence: TGTGCCAGCAGCAGGGGACTAGCGGGAGGGCCGAACACCGGGGAGCTGTTTTTT. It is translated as CASSRGLAGGPNTGELFF.

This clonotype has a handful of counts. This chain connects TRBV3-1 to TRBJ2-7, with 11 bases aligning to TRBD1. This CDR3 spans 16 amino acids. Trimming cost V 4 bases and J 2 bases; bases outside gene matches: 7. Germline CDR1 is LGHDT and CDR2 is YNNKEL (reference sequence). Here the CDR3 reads CASSRPDRGPTYEQYF. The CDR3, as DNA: TGTGCCAGCAGCCGCCCGGACAGGGGGCCAACCTACGAGCAGTACTTC.

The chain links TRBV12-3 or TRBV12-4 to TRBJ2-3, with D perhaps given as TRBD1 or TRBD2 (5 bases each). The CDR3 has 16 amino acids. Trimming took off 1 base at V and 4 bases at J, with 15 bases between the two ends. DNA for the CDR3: TGTGCCAGCAGTTTAGGGGGCGGAGGCCTCCCAGATACGCAGTATTTT. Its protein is CASSLGGGGLPDTQYF.

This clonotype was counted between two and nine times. The CDR3 region is CASSLHRGGNQPQHF. CDR3 DNA: TGTGCCAGCAGTTTACACAGGGGAGGGAATCAGCCCCAGCATTTT. This chain links TRBV12-3 or TRBV12-4 with TRBJ1-5; TRBD1 matches 7 bases. This CDR3 has 15 residues. V dropped 2 bases and J dropped 4; count of bases not matched to a gene: 5.

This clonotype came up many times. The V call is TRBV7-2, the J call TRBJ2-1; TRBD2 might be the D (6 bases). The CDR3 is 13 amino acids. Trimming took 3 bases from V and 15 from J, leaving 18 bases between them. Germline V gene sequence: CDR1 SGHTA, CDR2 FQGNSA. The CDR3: CASSFYAGTGSFF. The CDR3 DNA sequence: TGTGCCAGCAGCTTTTACGCAGGGACTGGATCGTTCTTC.

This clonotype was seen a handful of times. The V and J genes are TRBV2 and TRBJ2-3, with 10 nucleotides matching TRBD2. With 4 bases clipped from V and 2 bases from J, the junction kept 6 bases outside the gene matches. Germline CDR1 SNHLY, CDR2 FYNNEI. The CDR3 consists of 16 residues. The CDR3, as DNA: TGTGCCAGCAGTGTAGCGGGGGGCTACCACACAGATACGCAGTATTTT. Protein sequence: CASSVAGGYHTDTQYF.

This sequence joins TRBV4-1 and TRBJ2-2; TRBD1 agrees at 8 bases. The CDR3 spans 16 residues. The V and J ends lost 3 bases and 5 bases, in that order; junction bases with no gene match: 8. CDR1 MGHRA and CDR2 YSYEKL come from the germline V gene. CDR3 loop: CASSQRTGIQTGELFF. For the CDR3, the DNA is TGCGCCAGCAGCCAGAGGACAGGGATCCAGACCGGGGAGCTGTTTTTT.

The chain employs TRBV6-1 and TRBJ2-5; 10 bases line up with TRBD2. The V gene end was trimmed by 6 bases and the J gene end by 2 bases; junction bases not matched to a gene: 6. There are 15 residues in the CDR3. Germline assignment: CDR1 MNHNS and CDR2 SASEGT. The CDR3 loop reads CASRKGLATQETQYF. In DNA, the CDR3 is TGTGCCAGCAGGAAGGGACTAGCGACTCAAGAGACCCAGTACTTC.

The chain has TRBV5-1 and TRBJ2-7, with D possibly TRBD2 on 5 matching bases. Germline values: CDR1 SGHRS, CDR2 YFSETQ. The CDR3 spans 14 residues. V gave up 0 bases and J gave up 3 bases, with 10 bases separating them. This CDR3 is CASSLETTIYEQYF. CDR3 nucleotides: TGCGCCAGCAGCTTGGAGACTACAATCTACGAGCAGTACTTC. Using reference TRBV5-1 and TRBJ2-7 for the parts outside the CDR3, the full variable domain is KAGVTQTPRYLIKTRGQQVTLSCSPISGHRSVSWYQQTPGQGLQFLFEYFSETQRNKGNFPGRFSGRQFSNSRSEMNVSTLELGDSALYLCASSLETTIYEQYFGPGTRLTVT.

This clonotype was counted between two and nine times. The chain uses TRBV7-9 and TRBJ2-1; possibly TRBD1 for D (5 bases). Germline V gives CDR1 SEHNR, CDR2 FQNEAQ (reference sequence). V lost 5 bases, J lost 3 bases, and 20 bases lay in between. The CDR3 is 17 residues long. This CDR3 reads CASSPKTVTLVYNEQFF. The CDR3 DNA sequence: TGTGCCAGCAGCCCAAAGACAGTAACTTTGGTCTACAATGAGCAGTTCTTC.

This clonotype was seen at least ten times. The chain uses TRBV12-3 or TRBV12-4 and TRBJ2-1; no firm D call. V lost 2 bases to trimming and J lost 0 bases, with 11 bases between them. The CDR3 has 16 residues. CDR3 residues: CASSLRVINSYNEQFF. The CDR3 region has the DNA TGTGCCAGCAGTTTAAGGGTCATAAACTCCTACAATGAGCAGTTCTTC.

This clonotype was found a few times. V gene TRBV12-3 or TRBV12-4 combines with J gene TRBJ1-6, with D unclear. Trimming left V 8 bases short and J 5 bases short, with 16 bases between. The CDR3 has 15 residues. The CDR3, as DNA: TGTGCCAGCGGTCCCTTCAGTCGAAATAATTCACCCCTCCACTTT. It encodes CASGPFSRNNSPLHF.

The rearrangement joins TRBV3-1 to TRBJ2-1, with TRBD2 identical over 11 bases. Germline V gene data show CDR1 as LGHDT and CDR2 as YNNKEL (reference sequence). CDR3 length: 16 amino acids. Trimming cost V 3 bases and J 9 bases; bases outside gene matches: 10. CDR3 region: CASSQNVAGGQGEQFF. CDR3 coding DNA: TGTGCCAGCAGCCAGAATGTAGCGGGGGGGCAAGGTGAGCAGTTCTTC.